This T cell receptor (beta chain) is drawn from a study of CD8+ T cells in alopecia areata. Study-wide findings and caveats: Resident alphabeta T-cell populations of normal skin are likewise subject to sequencing in scalp samples. Unlike in mice, where it was clearer, TCR sharing across patients was less clear, possibly HLA-related.

Turning to this clone: Antigen specificity is unknown.

Germline V gene lookup returns CDR1 MNHNS and CDR2 SASEGT. J was trimmed by 9 bases and V by 1 base; bases with no gene match: 4. The CDR3 has 15 amino acids. Peripheral blood and lesional scalp punch biopsies were taken from alopecia areata patients. RNA was extracted and reverse transcribed into cDNA as the sequencing template. The data were produced by immunoSEQ multiplex PCR, yet TCRdb's version contains in-frame clones alone and is incomplete. The sample shows hundreds of thousands of clones, more than 45% of them seen only once. The chain joins TRBV6-1 to TRBJ1-6, with 9 bases lining up with TRBD1. Sequences were derived from CD4+ T cells sorted from blood, sampled at week 0. The sequence came from a human donor with alopecia areata. DNA for the CDR3: TGTGCCAGCAGTGAAGTGGGGACAGGGTTTTCACCCCTCCACTTT. It encodes CASSEVGTGFSPLHF.